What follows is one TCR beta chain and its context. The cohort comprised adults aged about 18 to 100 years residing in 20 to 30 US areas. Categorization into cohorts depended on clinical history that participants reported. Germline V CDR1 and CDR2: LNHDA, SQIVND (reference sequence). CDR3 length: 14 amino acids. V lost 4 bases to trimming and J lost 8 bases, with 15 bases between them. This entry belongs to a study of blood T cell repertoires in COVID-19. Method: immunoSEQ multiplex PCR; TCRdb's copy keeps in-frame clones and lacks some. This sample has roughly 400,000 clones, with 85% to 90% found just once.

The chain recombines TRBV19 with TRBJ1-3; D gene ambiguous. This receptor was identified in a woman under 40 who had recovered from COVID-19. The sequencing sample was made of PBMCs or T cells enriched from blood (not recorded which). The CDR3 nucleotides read TGTGCCAGTAGTACGGACTTAGGCCTTGACACCATATATTTT. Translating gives CASSTDLGLDTIYF.